Here is one T cell receptor beta chain with its context. This specimen belongs to a study of technical replicates of blood from a few donors. Repertoires were generated with immunoSEQ multiplex PCR, while TCRdb's copy carries only in-frame clones and drops some. The data contain tens of thousands of clones, about nine tenths of them singletons. This CDR3 spans 13 amino acids. Trimming cost V 6 bases and J 1 base, with 9 bases left between them. Looked up from germline, CDR1 is ENHRY and CDR2 is SYGVKD. Sequencing was carried out using T cells isolated from PBMCs. This sequence originates from a human donor in good health. This chain links TRBV10-3 with TRBJ1-1; D is undetermined. The CDR3 DNA reads TGTGCCATCAGGCCAACGGGGAACACTGAAGCTTTCTTT. As protein: CAIRPTGNTEAFF.